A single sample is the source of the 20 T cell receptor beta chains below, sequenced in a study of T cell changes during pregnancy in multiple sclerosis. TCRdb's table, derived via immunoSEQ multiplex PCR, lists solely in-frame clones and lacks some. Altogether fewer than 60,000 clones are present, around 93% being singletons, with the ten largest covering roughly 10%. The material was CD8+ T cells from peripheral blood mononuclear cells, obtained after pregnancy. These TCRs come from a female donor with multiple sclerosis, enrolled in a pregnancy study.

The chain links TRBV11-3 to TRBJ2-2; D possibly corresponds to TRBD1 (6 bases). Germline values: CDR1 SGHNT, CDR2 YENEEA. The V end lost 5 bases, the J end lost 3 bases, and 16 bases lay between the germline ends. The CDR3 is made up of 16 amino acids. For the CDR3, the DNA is TGTGCCAGCAGCATATTACAGGGTGGGGACACCGGGGAGCTGTTTTTT. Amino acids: CASSILQGGDTGELFF.

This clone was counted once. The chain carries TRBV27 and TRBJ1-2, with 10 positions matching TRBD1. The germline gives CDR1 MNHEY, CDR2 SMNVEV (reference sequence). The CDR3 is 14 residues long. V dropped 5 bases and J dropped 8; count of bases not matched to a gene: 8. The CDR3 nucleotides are TGTGCCAGCAGTCTGACAGGGGGCGCGTGGGGCTACACCTTC. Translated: CASSLTGGAWGYTF.

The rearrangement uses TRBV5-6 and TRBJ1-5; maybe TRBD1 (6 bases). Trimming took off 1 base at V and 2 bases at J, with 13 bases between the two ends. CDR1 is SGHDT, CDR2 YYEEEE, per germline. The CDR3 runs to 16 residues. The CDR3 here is CASSLPGDGGNQPQHF. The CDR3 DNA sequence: TGTGCCAGCAGCTTGCCAGGGGATGGCGGCAATCAGCCCCAGCATTTT. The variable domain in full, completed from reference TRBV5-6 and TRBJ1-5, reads DAGVTQSPTHLIKTRGQQVTLRCSPKSGHDTVSWYQQALGQGPQFIFQYYEEEERQRGNFPDRFSGHQFPNYSSELNVNALLLGDSALYLCASSLPGDGGNQPQHFGDGTRLSIL.

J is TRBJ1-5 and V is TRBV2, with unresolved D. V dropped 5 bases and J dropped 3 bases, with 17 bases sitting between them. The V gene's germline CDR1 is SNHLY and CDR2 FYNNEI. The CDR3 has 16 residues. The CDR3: CASSLVGEITNQPQHF. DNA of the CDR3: TGTGCCAGCAGTTTGGTGGGAGAAATAACCAATCAGCCCCAGCATTTT.

This chain's CDR3 is CASSLRQGFGEAFF. As DNA, the CDR3 is TGTGCCAGCAGCTTGCGACAAGGTTTCGGTGAAGCTTTCTTT. The chain employs TRBV5-6 and TRBJ1-1; D not resolved. Germline CDR1 reads SGHDT; CDR2 reads YYEEEE. V was pared by 1 base and J by 7 bases, with 14 bases between. The CDR3 is 14 residues long.

The DNA of the CDR3 is TGTGCCAGCAAGGGGACTAGCGGCCCCGGGGAGCTGTTTTTT. Translating it yields CASKGTSGPGELFF. The chain combines TRBV2 with TRBJ2-2; TRBD2 matches at 11 bases. The CDR3 contains 14 residues. The V gene's germline CDR1 is SNHLY and CDR2 FYNNEI. The V gene end was trimmed by 7 bases and the J gene end by 6 bases; junction bases not matched to a gene: 4.

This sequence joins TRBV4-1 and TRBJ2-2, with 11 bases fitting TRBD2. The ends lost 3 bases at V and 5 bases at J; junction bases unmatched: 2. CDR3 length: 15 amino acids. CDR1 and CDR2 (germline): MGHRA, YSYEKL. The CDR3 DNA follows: TGCGCCAGCAGCCAGGCTAGCGGGGGGACCGGGGAGCTGTTTTTT. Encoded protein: CASSQASGGTGELFF.

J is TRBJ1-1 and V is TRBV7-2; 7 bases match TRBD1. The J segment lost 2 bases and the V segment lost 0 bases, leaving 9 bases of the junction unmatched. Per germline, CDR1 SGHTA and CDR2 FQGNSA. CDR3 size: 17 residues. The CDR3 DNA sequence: TGTGCCAGCAGCTTAGCCCCGGGACAGAAATACAACACTGAAGCTTTCTTT. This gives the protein CASSLAPGQKYNTEAFF.

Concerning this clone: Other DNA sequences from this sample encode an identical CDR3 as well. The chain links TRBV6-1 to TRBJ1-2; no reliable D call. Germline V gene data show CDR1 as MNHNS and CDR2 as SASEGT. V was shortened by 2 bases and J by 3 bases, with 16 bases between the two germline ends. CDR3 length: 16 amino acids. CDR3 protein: CASSESLRQAYYGYTF. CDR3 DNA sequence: TGTGCCAGCAGTGAATCCCTTAGGCAGGCCTACTATGGCTACACCTTC.

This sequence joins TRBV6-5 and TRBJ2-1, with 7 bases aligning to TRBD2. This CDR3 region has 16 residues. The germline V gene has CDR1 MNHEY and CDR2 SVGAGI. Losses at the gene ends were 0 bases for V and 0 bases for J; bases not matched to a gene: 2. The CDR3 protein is CASSYSSGGSYNEQFF. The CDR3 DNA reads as TGTGCCAGCAGTTACTCATCGGGGGGCTCCTACAATGAGCAGTTCTTC.

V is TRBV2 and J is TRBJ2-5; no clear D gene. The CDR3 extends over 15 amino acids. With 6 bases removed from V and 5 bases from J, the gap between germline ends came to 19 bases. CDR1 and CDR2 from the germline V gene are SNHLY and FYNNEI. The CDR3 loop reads CASSAVSDFGETQYF. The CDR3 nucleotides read TGTGCCAGCAGCGCAGTCTCTGACTTCGGGGAGACCCAGTACTTC.

For the CDR3, the DNA is TGTGCCAGCAGCTTAGCCCTAGCGGGGGGAGCCTACGAGCAGTACTTC. Residues: CASSLALAGGAYEQYF. The V call is TRBV7-2, the J call TRBJ2-7; TRBD2 matches at 11 bases. Trimming removed 0 bases from V and 2 bases from J; junction bases left unmatched: 3. CDR1 is SGHTA, CDR2 FQGNSA, per germline. This CDR3 contains 16 residues.

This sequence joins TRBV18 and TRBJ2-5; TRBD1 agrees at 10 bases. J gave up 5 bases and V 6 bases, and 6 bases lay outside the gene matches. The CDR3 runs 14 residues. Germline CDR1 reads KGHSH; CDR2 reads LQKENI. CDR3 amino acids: CASSPTGGEETQYF. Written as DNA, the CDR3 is TGTGCCAGCTCCCCGACAGGGGGCGAGGAGACCCAGTACTTC.

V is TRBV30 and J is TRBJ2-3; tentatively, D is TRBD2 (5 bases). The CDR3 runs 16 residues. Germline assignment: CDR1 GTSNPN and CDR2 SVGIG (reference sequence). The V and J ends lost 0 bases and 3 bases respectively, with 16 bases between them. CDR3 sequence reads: CAWSVGALVRTDTQYF. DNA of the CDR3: TGTGCCTGGAGTGTAGGAGCACTAGTGAGGACAGATACGCAGTATTTT.

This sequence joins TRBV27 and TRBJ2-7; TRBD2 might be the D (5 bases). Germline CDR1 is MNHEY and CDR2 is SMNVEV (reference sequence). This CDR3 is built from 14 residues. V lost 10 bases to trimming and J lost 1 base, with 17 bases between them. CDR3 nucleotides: TGTGCCACCGAGAGCTCCTCGGGATCCTACGAGCAGTACTTC. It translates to CATESSSGSYEQYF.

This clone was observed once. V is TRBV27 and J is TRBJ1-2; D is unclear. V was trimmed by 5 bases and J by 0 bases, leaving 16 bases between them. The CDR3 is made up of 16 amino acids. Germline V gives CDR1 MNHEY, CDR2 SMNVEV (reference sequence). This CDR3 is CASSLIAGNTNYGYTF. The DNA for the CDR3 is TGTGCCAGCAGTCTCATCGCGGGCAATACTAACTATGGCTACACCTTC.

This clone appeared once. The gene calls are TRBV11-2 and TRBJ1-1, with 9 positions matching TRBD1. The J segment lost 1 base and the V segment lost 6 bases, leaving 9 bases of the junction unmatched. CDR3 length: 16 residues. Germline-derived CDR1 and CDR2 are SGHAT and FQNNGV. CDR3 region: CASRRVQGAANTEAFF. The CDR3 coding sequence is TGTGCCAGCAGGCGGGTACAGGGGGCGGCGAACACTGAAGCTTTCTTT.

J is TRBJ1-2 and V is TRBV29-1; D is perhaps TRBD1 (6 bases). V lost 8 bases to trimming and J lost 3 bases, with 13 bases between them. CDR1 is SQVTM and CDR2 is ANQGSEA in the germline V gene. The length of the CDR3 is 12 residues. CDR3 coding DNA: TGCAGCATCCAGCCAGGGGACTATGGCTACACCTTC. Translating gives CSIQPGDYGYTF.

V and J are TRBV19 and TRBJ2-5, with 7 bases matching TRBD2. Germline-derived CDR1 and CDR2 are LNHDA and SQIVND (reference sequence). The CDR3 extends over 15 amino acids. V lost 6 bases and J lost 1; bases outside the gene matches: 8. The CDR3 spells CASSRLGGGQETQYF. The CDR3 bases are TGTGCCAGTAGCAGGTTGGGGGGGGGCCAAGAGACCCAGTACTTC.

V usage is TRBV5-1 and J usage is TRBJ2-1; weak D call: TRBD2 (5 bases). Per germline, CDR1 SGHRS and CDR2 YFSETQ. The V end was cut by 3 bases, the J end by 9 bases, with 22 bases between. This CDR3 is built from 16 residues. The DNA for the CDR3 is TGCGCCAGCAGCTCCACTGACTACTCGGGATGGGGTGAGCAGTTCTTC. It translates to CASSSTDYSGWGEQFF.